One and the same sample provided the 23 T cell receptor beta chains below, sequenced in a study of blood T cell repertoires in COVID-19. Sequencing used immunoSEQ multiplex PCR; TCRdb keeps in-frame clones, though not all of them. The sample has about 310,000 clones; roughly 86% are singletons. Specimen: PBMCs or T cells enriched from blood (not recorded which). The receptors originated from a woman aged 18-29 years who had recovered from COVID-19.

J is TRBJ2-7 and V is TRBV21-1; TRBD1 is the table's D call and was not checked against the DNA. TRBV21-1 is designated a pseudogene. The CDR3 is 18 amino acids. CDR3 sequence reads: CASRMRSTGTGGSYEQYF. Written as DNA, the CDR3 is TGTGCCAGCAGGATGCGATCGACCGGGACAGGGGGCTCCTACGAGCAGTACTTC.

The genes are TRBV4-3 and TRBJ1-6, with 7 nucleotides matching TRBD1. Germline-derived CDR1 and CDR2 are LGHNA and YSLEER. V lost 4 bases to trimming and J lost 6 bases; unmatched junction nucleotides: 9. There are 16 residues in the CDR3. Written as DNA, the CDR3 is TGCGCCAGCAGCCGCGCGGGACAGAGTATTAATTCACCCCTCCACTTT. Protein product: CASSRAGQSINSPLHF.

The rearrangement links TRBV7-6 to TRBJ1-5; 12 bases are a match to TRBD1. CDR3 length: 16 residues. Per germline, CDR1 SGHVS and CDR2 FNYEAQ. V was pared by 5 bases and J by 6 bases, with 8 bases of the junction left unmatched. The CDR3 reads CASSPLGTGGSQPQHF. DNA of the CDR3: TGTGCCAGCAGCCCTTTAGGGACAGGGGGCTCTCAGCCCCAGCATTTT.

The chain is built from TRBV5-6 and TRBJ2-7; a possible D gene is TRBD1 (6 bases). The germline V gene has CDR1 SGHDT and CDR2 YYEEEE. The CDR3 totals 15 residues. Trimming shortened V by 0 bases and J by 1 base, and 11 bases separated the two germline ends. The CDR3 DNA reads TGTGCCAGCAGCTTGGATCCAGGGGCTTCCTACGAGCAGTACTTC. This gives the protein CASSLDPGASYEQYF. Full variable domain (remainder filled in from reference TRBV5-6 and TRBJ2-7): DAGVTQSPTHLIKTRGQQVTLRCSPKSGHDTVSWYQQALGQGPQFIFQYYEEEERQRGNFPDRFSGHQFPNYSSELNVNALLLGDSALYLCASSLDPGASYEQYFGPGTRLTVT.

This CDR3 reads CASSSHTGGSGNTIYF. The DNA of the CDR3 is TGTGCCAGCAGTTCGCATACAGGGGGCTCTGGAAACACCATATATTTT. V gene TRBV28 combines with J gene TRBJ1-3; 8 nucleotides align to TRBD1. CDR1 MDHEN and CDR2 SYDVKM come from the germline V gene. With 4 bases clipped from V and 0 bases from J, the junction kept 5 bases outside the gene matches. CDR3 length: 16 residues.

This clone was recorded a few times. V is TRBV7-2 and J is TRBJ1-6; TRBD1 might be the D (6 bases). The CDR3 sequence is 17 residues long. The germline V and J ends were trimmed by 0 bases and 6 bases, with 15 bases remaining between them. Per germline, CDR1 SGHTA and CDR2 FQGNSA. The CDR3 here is CASSLAAVQGTNSPLHF. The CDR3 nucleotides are TGTGCCAGCAGCTTAGCCGCCGTACAGGGAACTAATTCACCCCTCCACTTT. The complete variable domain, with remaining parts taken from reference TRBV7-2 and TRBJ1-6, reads GAGVSQSPSNKVTEKGKDVELRCDPISGHTALYWYRQSLGQGLEFLIYFQGNSAPDKSGLPSDRFSAERTGGSVSTLTIQRTQQEDSAVYLCASSLAAVQGTNSPLHFGNGTRLTVT.

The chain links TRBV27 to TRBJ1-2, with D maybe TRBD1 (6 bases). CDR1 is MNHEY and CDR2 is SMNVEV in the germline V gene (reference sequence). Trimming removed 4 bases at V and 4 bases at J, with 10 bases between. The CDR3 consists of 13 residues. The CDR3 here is CASSSPDSYGYTF. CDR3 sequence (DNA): TGTGCCAGCAGTTCCCCGGACAGCTATGGCTACACCTTC.

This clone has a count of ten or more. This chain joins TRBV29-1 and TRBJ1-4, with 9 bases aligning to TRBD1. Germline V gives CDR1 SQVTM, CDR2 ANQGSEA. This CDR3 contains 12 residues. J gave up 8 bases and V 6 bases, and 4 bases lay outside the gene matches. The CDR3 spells CSVKDRGEKLFF. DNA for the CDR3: TGCAGCGTAAAGGACAGGGGCGAAAAACTGTTTTTT.

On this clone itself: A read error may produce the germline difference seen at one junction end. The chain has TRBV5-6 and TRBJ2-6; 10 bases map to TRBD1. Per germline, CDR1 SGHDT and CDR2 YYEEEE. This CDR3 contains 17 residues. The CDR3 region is CASSLGQGRPGANVLTF. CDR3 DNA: TGTGCCAGCAGTTTGGGACAGGGGAGACCTGGGGCCAACGTCCTGACTTTC.

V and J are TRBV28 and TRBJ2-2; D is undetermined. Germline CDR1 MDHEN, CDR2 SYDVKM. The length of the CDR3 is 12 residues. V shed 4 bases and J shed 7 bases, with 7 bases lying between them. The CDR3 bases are TGTGCCAGCAGTTCCTTCTACGGGGAGCTGTTTTTT. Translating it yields CASSSFYGELFF.

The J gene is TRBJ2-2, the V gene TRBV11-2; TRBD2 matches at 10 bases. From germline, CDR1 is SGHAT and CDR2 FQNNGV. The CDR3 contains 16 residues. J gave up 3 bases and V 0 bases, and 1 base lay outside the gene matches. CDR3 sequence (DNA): TGTGCCAGCAGCTTAGAACTAGCGGGATACACCGGGGAGCTGTTTTTT. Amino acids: CASSLELAGYTGELFF. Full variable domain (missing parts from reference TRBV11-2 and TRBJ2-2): EAGVAQSPRYKIIEKRQSVAFWCNPISGHATLYWYQQILGQGPKLLIQFQNNGVVDDSQLPKDRFSAERLKGVDSTLKIQPAKLEDSAVYLCASSLELAGYTGELFFGEGSRLTVL.

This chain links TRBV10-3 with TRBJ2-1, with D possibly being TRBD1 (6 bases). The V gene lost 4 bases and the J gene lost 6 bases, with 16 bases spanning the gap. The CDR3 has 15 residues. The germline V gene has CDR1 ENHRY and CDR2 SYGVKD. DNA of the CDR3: TGTGCCATCAGTGTGAACAGGGTTATGGGCAATGAGCAGTTCTTC. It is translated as CAISVNRVMGNEQFF.

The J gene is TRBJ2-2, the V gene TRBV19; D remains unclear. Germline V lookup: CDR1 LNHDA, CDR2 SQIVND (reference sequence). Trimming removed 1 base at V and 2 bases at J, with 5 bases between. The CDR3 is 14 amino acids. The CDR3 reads CASSIGYNTGELFF. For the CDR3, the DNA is TGTGCCAGTAGTATAGGCTATAACACCGGGGAGCTGTTTTTT.

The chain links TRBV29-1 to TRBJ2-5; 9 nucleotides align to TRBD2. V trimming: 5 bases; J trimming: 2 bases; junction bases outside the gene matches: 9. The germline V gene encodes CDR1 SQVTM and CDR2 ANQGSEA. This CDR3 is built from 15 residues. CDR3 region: CSVQASGTRQETQYF. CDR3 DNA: TGCAGCGTTCAAGCTAGCGGGACGAGACAAGAGACCCAGTACTTC. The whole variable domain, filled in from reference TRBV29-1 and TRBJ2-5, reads SAVISQKPSRDICQRGTSLTIQCQVDSQVTMMFWYRQQPGQSLTLIATANQGSEATYESGFVIDKFPISRPNLTFSTLTVSNMSPEDSSIYLCSVQASGTRQETQYFGPGTRLLVL.

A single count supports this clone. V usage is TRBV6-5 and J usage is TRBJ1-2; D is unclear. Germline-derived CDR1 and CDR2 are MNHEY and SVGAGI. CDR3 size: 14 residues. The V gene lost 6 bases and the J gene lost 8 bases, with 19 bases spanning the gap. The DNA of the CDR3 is TGTGCCAGCAGCCTAGGATCCCTCGACCGGGGCTACACCTTC. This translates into CASSLGSLDRGYTF.

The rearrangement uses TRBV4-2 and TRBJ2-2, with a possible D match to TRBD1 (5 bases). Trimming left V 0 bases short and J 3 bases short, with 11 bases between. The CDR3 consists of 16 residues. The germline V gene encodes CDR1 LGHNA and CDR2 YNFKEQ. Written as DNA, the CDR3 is TGTGCCAGCAGCCAAGAGCCGGACATACACACCGGGGAGCTGTTTTTT. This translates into CASSQEPDIHTGELFF.

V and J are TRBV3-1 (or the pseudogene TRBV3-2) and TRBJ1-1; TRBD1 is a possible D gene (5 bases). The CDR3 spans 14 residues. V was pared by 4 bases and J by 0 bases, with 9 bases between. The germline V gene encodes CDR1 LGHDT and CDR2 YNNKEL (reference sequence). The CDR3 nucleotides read TGTGCCAGCAGCCTGGACAAAATGAACACTGAAGCTTTCTTT. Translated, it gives CASSLDKMNTEAFF.

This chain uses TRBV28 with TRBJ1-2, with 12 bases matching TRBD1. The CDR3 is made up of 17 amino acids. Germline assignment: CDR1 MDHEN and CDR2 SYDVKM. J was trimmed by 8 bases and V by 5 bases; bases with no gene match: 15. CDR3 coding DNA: TGTGCCAGCAGTCCTTTAGGGGACAGGGGGCGATTCGGGGGCTACACCTTC. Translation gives CASSPLGDRGRFGGYTF.

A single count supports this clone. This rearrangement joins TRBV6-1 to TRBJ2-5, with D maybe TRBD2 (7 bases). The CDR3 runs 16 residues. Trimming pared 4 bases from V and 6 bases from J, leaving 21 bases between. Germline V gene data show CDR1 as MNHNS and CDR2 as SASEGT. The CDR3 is CASSAGQSGGLKTQYF. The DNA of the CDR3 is TGTGCCAGCAGTGCCGGACAGTCGGGAGGTTTGAAGACCCAGTACTTC.

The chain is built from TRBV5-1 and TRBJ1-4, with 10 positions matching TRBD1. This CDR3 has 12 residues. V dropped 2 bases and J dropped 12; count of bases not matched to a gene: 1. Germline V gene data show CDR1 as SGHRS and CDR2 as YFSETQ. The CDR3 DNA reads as TGCGCCAGCAGCTTCGGGACAGGGGAACTGTTTTTT. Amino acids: CASSFGTGELFF.

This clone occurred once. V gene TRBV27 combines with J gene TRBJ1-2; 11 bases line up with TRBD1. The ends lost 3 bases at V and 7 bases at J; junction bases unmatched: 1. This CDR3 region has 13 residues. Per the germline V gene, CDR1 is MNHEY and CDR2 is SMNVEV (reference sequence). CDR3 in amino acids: CASSLDRGLGYTF. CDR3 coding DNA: TGTGCCAGCAGTTTGGACAGGGGGCTTGGCTACACCTTC.

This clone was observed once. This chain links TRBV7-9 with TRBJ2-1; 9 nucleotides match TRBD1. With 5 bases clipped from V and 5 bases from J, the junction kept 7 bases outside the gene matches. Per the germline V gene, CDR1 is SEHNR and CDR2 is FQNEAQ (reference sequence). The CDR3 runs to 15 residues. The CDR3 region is CASSTRDRVHNEQFF. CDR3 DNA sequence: TGTGCCAGCAGCACCCGGGACAGGGTCCACAATGAGCAGTTCTTC.

The CDR3 bases are TGTGCCAGCAGGGGACTAGCGGGAGCGCATGAGCAGTTCTTC. This codes for CASRGLAGAHEQFF. The rearrangement uses TRBV28 and TRBJ2-1, with 14 bases identical to TRBD2. The germline CDR1 and CDR2 sequences are MDHEN and SYDVKM. V lost 6 bases to trimming and J lost 8 bases; unmatched junction nucleotides: 3. This CDR3 is built from 14 residues.